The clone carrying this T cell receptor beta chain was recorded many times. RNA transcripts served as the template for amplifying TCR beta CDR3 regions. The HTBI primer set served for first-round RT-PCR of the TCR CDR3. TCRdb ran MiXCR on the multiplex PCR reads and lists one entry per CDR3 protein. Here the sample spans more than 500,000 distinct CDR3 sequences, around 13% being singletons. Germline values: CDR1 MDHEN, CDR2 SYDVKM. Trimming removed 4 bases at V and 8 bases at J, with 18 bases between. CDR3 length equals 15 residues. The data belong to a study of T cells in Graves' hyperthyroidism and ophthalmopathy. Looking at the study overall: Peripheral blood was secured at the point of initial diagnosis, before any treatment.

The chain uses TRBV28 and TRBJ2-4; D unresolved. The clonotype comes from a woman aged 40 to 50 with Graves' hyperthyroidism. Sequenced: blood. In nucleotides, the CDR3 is TGTGCCAGCAGTTCCCCGATCGCCTACGGGCACATTCAGTACTTC. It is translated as CASSSPIAYGHIQYF.